This TCR beta chain was recorded in a study of T cell responses to AZD1222 COVID-19 vaccine. For this clone: Antigen specificity is unknown.

General study points: The study found Spike-specific TCR breadth and depth rose after two AZD1222 doses. Spike regions recognized by vaccine-associated CD4 TCRs spanned the protein, led by 160-218 and 743-854. At baseline, seropositivity was found in only a handful of AZD1222 recipients. There were mostly white British donors and more females than males, and clonal diversity was possibly underestimated.

The germline V gene has CDR1 SGHRS and CDR2 YFSETQ. Trimming removed 0 bases from V and 4 bases from J; junction bases left unmatched: 8. The CDR3 covers 17 residues. Sequenced by immunoSEQ multiplex PCR; TCRdb stores in-frame clones only, minus some. The data hold 120,000 or so clones, with about 89% observed a single time. The material was peripheral blood, obtained on day 0 of MenACWY control vaccination. The rearrangement links TRBV5-1 to TRBJ2-5; 11 bases are a match to TRBD2. The source is an adult in good health. CDR3 nucleotide sequence: TGCGCCAGCAGCTTGGGGCTAGCGGGAGGAGGACGAGAGACCCAGTACTTC. Its translation is CASSLGLAGGGRETQYF.